Listed below are T cell receptor beta chains from one sample, sequenced in a study of T cell repertoires in cytomegalovirus infection. TCRdb reprocessed the reads via MiXCR and lists one record per CDR3 protein. The table lists about 770,000 distinct CDR3 sequences, almost 30% of them singletons. The antigens these receptors bind are not known. Sequencing used cultured CD8+ T cells from PBMCs, obtained from culture after CMV antigen stimulation. The origin of the receptors is a human donor in good health (CMV status not recorded). Some clones in this sample may be carry-over from other donors' samples. Both conserved end residues are part of each CDR3. D genes are given only for firm matches. Some rows have no size entry. The others give once, few or many, or a class for an expanded clone.

j_call	d_call	v_call	clone_size	cdr3_aa	cdr3_nt
TRBJ1-5	TRBD1	TRBV7-8	NA	CASSFPGTGGYQPQHF	TGTGCCAGCAGCTTCCCCGGGACAGGGGGCTATCAGCCCCAGCATTTT
TRBJ2-5	NA	TRBV5-4	few	CASSFGQIFETQYF	TGTGCCAGCAGCTTTGGTCAGATCTTCGAGACCCAGTACTTC
TRBJ1-6	NA	TRBV11-2	NA	CASSFLPIPGTSYNSPLHF	TGTGCCAGCAGCTTTTTGCCGATCCCAGGGACCTCCTATAATTCACCCCTCCACTTT
TRBJ2-1	NA	TRBV7-9	NA	CASSSQEQFF	TGTGCCAGCAGCTCTCAGGAGCAGTTCTTC
TRBJ2-1	NA	TRBV12-5	NA	CASGLGGKHNEQFF	TGTGCTAGTGGTTTGGGGGGGAAACACAATGAGCAGTTCTTC
TRBJ2-5	NA	TRBV7-6	NA	CTSSLRDFQETQYF	TGTACTAGCAGCTTACGGGATTTCCAAGAGACCCAGTACTTC
TRBJ1-4	NA	TRBV19	few	CASSIAAGRYEKLFF	TGTGCCAGTAGTATTGCGGCAGGGAGGTACGAAAAACTGTTTTTT
TRBJ1-1	NA	TRBV2	NA	CASTGRGGLNTEAFF	TGTGCCAGCACGGGACGTGGTGGGCTGAACACTGAAGCTTTCTTT
TRBJ2-1	NA	TRBV7-9	few	CASRRSEETTNEQFF	TGTGCCAGCAGGAGATCGGAGGAGACGACTAATGAGCAGTTCTTC
TRBJ1-1	NA	TRBV24-1	NA	CATSGYSGLNTEAFF	TGTGCCACCAGTGGGTACAGTGGGTTGAACACTGAAGCTTTCTTT
TRBJ1-5	TRBD1	TRBV6-4	few	CASSDKDRGFGQPQHF	TGTGCCAGCAGTGACAAGGACAGGGGGTTTGGTCAGCCCCAGCATTTT
TRBJ1-1	TRBD1	TRBV19	many	CASSEDRVTEAFF	TGTGCCAGTAGTGAGGACAGGGTCACTGAAGCTTTCTTT
TRBJ2-1	NA	TRBV27	NA	CASSFSVTAQGEQFF	TGTGCCAGCAGTTTCAGCGTGACCGCACAGGGTGAGCAGTTCTTC
TRBJ1-1	NA	TRBV6-8	NA	CASSHLWATGTEAFF	TGTGCCAGCAGCCATTTGTGGGCAACCGGGACTGAAGCTTTCTTT
TRBJ2-1	NA	TRBV15	NA	CATSRDRRREQFF	TGTGCCACCAGCAGAGATCGAAGAAGAGAGCAGTTCTTC
TRBJ1-5	NA	TRBV24-1	NA	CATSDWGSNQPQHF	TGTGCCACCAGTGATTGGGGGTCGAATCAGCCCCAGCATTTT
TRBJ2-3	TRBD2	TRBV7-6	many	CASSFRLAGTTDTQYF	TGTGCCAGCAGCTTCCGACTAGCGGGGACCACAGATACGCAGTATTTT
TRBJ1-5	NA	TRBV28	NA	CASSLTPTWGSNQPQHF	TGTGCCAGCAGTTTAACCCCGACGTGGGGAAGCAATCAGCCCCAGCATTTT
TRBJ2-3	TRBD2	TRBV27	few	CASSQLAGGITDTQYF	TGTGCCAGCAGTCAGCTAGCGGGGGGAATCACAGATACGCAGTATTTT
TRBJ2-5	TRBD2	TRBV4-3	NA	CASSHGDSGTSHFETQYF	TGCGCCAGCAGCCATGGGGATTCCGGGACTAGCCATTTTGAGACCCAGTACTTC
TRBJ2-3	TRBD2	TRBV7-7	few	CASSRLAGGRDTQYF	TGTGCTAGCAGCCGACTAGCGGGGGGGCGAGATACGCAGTATTTT
TRBJ2-5	TRBD2	TRBV28	few	CASSWVEIAGDQETQYF	TGTGCCAGCAGTTGGGTCGAGATAGCGGGGGACCAAGAGACCCAGTACTTC
TRBJ1-5	NA	TRBV25-1	NA	CASSERQDYNQPQHF	TGTGCCAGCAGTGAAAGACAGGACTACAATCAGCCCCAGCATTTT
TRBJ1-2	TRBD1	TRBV12-3/TRBV12-4	NA	CASSLEGAAYGYTF	TGTGCCAGCAGTTTAGAGGGGGCGGCCTATGGCTACACCTTC
TRBJ1-1	TRBD1	TRBV7-2	many	CASSTLQGYTEAFF	TGTGCCAGCAGCACCTTACAGGGGTACACTGAAGCTTTCTTT
TRBJ2-3	TRBD2	TRBV7-6	few	CATKGLATSTDTQYF	TGTGCCACCAAGGGACTAGCGACTAGCACAGATACGCAGTATTTT
TRBJ2-3	NA	TRBV6-1	few	CASTLIGGSTDTQYF	TGTGCCAGCACGCTAATTGGTGGTAGCACAGATACGCAGTATTTT
TRBJ2-2	TRBD2	TRBV6-2/TRBV6-3	NA	CASSYAGGGNTGELFF	TGTGCCAGCAGTTACGCCGGCGGGGGGAACACCGGGGAGCTGTTTTTT
TRBJ2-7	NA	TRBV29-1	NA	CSVEFRQPYEQYF	TGCAGCGTTGAATTTAGGCAGCCCTACGAGCAGTACTTC
TRBJ1-5	TRBD1	TRBV6-2/TRBV6-3	NA	CASSTSGTGYNQPQHF	TGTGCCAGCAGTACATCCGGGACAGGGTATAATCAGCCCCAGCATTTT
TRBJ2-7	NA	TRBV25-1	NA	CASSNKSYEQYF	TGTGCCAGCAGCAACAAGTCCTACGAGCAGTACTTC
TRBJ1-1	NA	TRBV7-9	many	CASSLVKGGATEAFF	TGTGCCAGCAGCTTAGTGAAGGGGGGGGCCACTGAAGCTTTCTTT
TRBJ1-6	TRBD1	TRBV5-1	NA	CASKTGLGDQSPLHF	TGCGCCAGCAAGACAGGGTTAGGGGACCAATCACCCCTCCACTTT
TRBJ2-5	NA	TRBV4-2	few	CASSQVVAYEQGETQYF	TGTGCCAGCAGCCAAGTGGTGGCGTATGAGCAGGGAGAGACCCAGTACTTC
TRBJ1-1	NA	TRBV2	few	CALSGAPMNTEAFF	TGTGCCTTGTCAGGGGCACCTATGAACACTGAAGCTTTCTTT
TRBJ2-6	NA	TRBV9	few	CASSAKSSGANVLTF	TGTGCCAGCAGCGCCAAAAGCTCTGGGGCCAACGTCCTGACTTTC
TRBJ1-5	NA	TRBV6-5	few	CASKAPGHMDQPQHF	TGTGCCAGCAAGGCCCCGGGACACATGGATCAGCCCCAGCATTTT
TRBJ2-1	TRBD2	TRBV6-2/TRBV6-3	few	CASSLTPGLAGGPNSYNEQFF	TGTGCCAGCAGTTTGACCCCGGGGCTAGCGGGGGGCCCAAACTCCTACAATGAGCAGTTCTTC
TRBJ2-3	NA	TRBV4-1	NA	CASSQDLGAATDTQYF	TGCGCCAGCAGCCAAGACCTAGGGGCAGCCACAGATACGCAGTATTTT
TRBJ2-7	TRBD1	TRBV14	NA	CASSQQGQNYEQYF	TGTGCCAGCAGCCAACAGGGACAGAACTACGAGCAGTACTTC